The 9 T cell receptor beta chains listed next were all sequenced from one sample in a study of Ad26.COV2.S vaccination and SARS-CoV-2 variants (dated by TCRdb to the early 2020s). Per the publication, the treatment or condition label means: roughly 20 received Ad26.COV2.S at low or high dose, single or two shots; several received placebo; per-sample allocation not given. Repertoires of vaccine and placebo recipients were sequenced from samples taken on day 63 after the first injection. Library generation was performed with the immunoSEQ multiplex PCR assay. Drawn from immuneACCESS, this table holds only the in-frame rearrangements with V and J called that TCRdb kept. Clones are partly lost; checked studies trace under half to an unresolved V gene and leave the rest unexplained. This sample is represented by hundreds of thousands of clones; roughly 90% of them were singletons. The ten largest account for about 1.5% of the sample.

The specimen comprised peripheral blood, sampled in a trial of Ad26.COV2.S vaccine versus placebo. The receptor set was obtained from a person between 18 and 59 years old who received the Ad26.COV2.S COVID-19 vaccine or a placebo.

Comment on this clone: One end of the junction fails to match germline, which may point to a read error. The rearrangement uses TRBV7-9 and TRBJ1-2, with D hard to call. The germline V gene has CDR1 SEHNR and CDR2 FQNEAQ (reference sequence). The CDR3 has 18 residues. In nucleotides, the CDR3 is TGTGCCAGCAGCATAGCAGGTCCGGGGAAGGGCTCTAACTATGGCTACACCTTC. Translating gives CASSIAGPGKGSNYGYTF. Based on the CDR3 plus reference TRBV7-9 and TRBJ1-2, the full variable domain is DTGVSQNPRHKITKRGQNVTFRCDPISEHNRLYWYRQTLGQGPEFLTYFQNEAQLEKSRLLSDRFSAERPKGSFSTLEIQRTEQGDSAMYLCASSIAGPGKGSNYGYTFGSGTRLTVV.

J is TRBJ2-1 and V is TRBV5-1, with TRBD1 matching 8 bases. Unmatched junction bases numbered 10, after V lost 4 bases and J lost 7 bases. Per germline, CDR1 SGHRS and CDR2 YFSETQ. The CDR3 extends over 15 amino acids. This chain's CDR3 is CASSADRALGNEQFF. The CDR3 coding sequence is TGCGCCAGCAGCGCGGACAGGGCATTGGGGAATGAGCAGTTCTTC.

Only one count was recorded for this clone. This chain connects TRBV14 to TRBJ2-7; 8 positions match TRBD1. The CDR3 is 14 amino acids. Germline V gene lookup returns CDR1 SGHDN and CDR2 FVKESK. With V trimmed by 4 bases and J by 0 bases, 2 bases remained unmatched. CDR3 sequence reads: CASSLDRGSYEQYF. In nucleotides, the CDR3 is TGTGCCAGCAGCCTAGACAGGGGCTCCTACGAGCAGTACTTC.

This rearrangement joins TRBV7-9 to TRBJ1-4; D is ambiguous. The germline V and J ends were trimmed by 1 base and 6 bases, with 3 bases remaining between them. Germline CDR1 is SEHNR and CDR2 is FQNEAQ (reference sequence). The CDR3 length is 12 residues. CDR3 in DNA: TGTGCCAGCAGCTTAGTACATGAAAAACTGTTTTTT. Translated: CASSLVHEKLFF. The full variable domain, in which reference TRBV7-9 and TRBJ1-4 provide the parts outside the CDR3, is DTGVSQNPRHKITKRGQNVTFRCDPISEHNRLYWYRQTLGQGPEFLTYFQNEAQLEKSRLLSDRFSAERPKGSFSTLEIQRTEQGDSAMYLCASSLVHEKLFFGSGTQLSVL.

The sample holds a few counts of this clone. The J gene is TRBJ1-2, the V gene TRBV20-1; 9 nucleotides line up with TRBD1. Germline lookup yields CDR1 DFQATT and CDR2 SNEGSKA (reference sequence). The CDR3 runs 11 residues. CDR3 amino acids: CNTGGAGGYTF. The CDR3 DNA reads TGCAACACAGGGGGCGCCGGAGGCTACACCTTC.

J is TRBJ2-3 and V is TRBV24-1; 8 bases match TRBD2. The J segment lost 4 bases and the V segment lost 3 bases, leaving 11 bases of the junction unmatched. CDR1 is KGHDR, CDR2 SFDVKD, per germline. The CDR3 loop spans 17 amino acids. CDR3 nucleotides: TGTGCCACCAGTGATACCTCCGCGGGGGGCGGGGCAGATACGCAGTATTTT. Protein sequence: CATSDTSAGGGADTQYF.

The rearrangement links TRBV4-3 to TRBJ2-1; 8 bases agree with TRBD1. Germline V lookup: CDR1 LGHNA, CDR2 YSLEER. Germline trimming cut 3 bases from V and 0 bases from J; bases unmatched to any gene: 7. CDR3 length: 17 residues. CDR3 residues: CASSHSGQGYSYNEQFF. The CDR3 DNA reads as TGCGCCAGCAGCCATTCCGGACAGGGATACTCCTACAATGAGCAGTTCTTC.

This clone appeared a few times. The chain couples TRBV30 to TRBJ1-5; D gene unclear. V lost 3 bases and J 7 bases, leaving 13 bases between the germline ends. The CDR3 is made up of 13 amino acids. The germline V gene encodes CDR1 GTSNPN and CDR2 SVGIG (reference sequence). DNA for the CDR3: TGTGCCTGGAGACCCGGGCCTAACCAGCCCCAGCATTTT. It codes for CAWRPGPNQPQHF.

The genes are TRBV2 and TRBJ1-2; D is unresolved. Deletions cut 5 bases from V and 7 bases from J, with 11 bases between. The CDR3 is made up of 12 amino acids. Germline V CDR1 and CDR2: SNHLY, FYNNEI. The CDR3 nucleotides are TGTGCCAGCAGTTGGGAGGGAGCTGGCTACACCTTC. It specifies CASSWEGAGYTF.